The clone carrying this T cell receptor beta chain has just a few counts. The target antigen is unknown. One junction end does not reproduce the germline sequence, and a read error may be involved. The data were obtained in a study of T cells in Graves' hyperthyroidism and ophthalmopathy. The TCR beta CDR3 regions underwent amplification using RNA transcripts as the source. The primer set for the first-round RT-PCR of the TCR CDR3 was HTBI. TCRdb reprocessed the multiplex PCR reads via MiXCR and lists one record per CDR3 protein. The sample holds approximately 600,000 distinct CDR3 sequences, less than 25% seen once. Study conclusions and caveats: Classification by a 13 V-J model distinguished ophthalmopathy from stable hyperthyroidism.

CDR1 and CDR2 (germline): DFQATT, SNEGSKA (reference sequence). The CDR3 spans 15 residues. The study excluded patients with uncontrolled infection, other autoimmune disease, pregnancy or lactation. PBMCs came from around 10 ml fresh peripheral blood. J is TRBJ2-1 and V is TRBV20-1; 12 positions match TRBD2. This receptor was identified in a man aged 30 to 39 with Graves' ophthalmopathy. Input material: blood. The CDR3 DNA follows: TGCAGTGCAAGAGGACTAGCGGGGACGCCATGGGGGCAGTTCTTC. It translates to CSARGLAGTPWGQFF.